The 23 T cell receptor beta chains below come from one sample, sequenced in a study of lymphopenia after photon versus proton radiotherapy. Using immunoSEQ multiplex PCR, the repertoire was profiled, and TCRdb retains in-frame clones only, with some absent. This sample yields under 75,000 clones, of which around 92% are seen a single time; around 2.2% belongs to the top ten. Sequences were derived from peripheral blood, sampled from a patient treated with photon-based radiotherapy. Receptors originate from a woman in her thirties or forties with cholangiocarcinoma.

The rearrangement uses TRBV21-1 and TRBJ2-7; the tabulated D call, TRBD2, remains unverified against the DNA. TRBV21-1 constitutes a pseudogene. The CDR3 is 15 residues long. CDR3 bases: TGTGCCAGCAGCAAACGCGGGATGGGAACTTACGAGCAGTACTTC. It encodes CASSKRGMGTYEQYF.

CDR3 sequence: CASSGLVNEQFF. The CDR3 coding sequence is TGTGCCAGCAGCGGCCTAGTCAATGAGCAGTTCTTC. The V call is TRBV9, the J call TRBJ2-1; D is ambiguous. Between the trimmed V and J ends, which lost 3 bases and 6 bases, there was a span of 7 bases. The CDR3 extends over 12 amino acids. Germline lookup yields CDR1 SGDLS and CDR2 YYNGEE.

The V call is TRBV6-1, the J call TRBJ1-1; 8 bases agree with TRBD1. Germline CDR1 reads MNHNS; CDR2 reads SASEGT. V shed 6 bases, J shed 4 bases, and the junction held 7 bases outside the gene matches. The CDR3 runs to 14 residues. This CDR3 reads CASRNRDRITEAFF. The CDR3 DNA sequence: TGTGCCAGCAGAAATCGGGACAGGATCACTGAAGCTTTCTTT.

The rearrangement uses TRBV28 and TRBJ1-6, with 7 nucleotides matching TRBD1. V dropped 4 bases and J dropped 7; count of bases not matched to a gene: 4. This CDR3 spans 14 amino acids. CDR1 and CDR2 from the germline V gene are MDHEN and SYDVKM. The CDR3 loop is CASSSPGQNSPLHF. CDR3 nucleotide sequence: TGTGCCAGCAGTTCGCCGGGACAGAATTCACCCCTCCACTTT.

This chain links TRBV30 with TRBJ2-7; TRBD1 agrees at 8 bases. V gave up 0 bases and J gave up 2 bases; unmatched junction bases: 6. The CDR3 is 15 residues long. Germline loops: CDR1 GTSNPN, CDR2 SVGIG (reference sequence). The CDR3 DNA reads as TGTGCCTGGAGTGTGCCGGGACAGGTCACCTACGAGCAGTACTTC. It is translated as CAWSVPGQVTYEQYF.

Note on this clone: The junction differs from germline at one of its ends, possibly a read error. V gene TRBV7-7 combines with J gene TRBJ2-7; no clear D gene. The CDR3 has 14 residues. CDR1 and CDR2 (germline): SSHAT, FNYEAQ (reference sequence). In DNA form, the CDR3 reads TGTGCTAGCAGCCCCCTTGGCGGCTCCTACGAGCAGTACTTC. Its protein product is CASSPLGGSYEQYF.

The gene calls are TRBV14 and TRBJ1-1; D might be TRBD1 (5 bases). CDR3 length: 14 amino acids. In germline, CDR1 is SGHDN, CDR2 FVKESK. V lost 6 bases to trimming and J lost 4 bases, with 15 bases between them. DNA for the CDR3: TGTGCCAGCAGACCGGGACGCCAGGGCACTGAAGCTTTCTTT. Its translation is CASRPGRQGTEAFF.

The chain is built from TRBV6-5 and TRBJ1-2; D remains unclear. The germline CDR1 and CDR2 sequences are MNHEY and SVGAGI. The CDR3 sequence is 15 residues long. Deletions cut 4 bases from V and 5 bases from J, with 17 bases between. The CDR3 bases are TGTGCCAGCAGTTTCTCCTGGGAGTCGGCATATGGCTACACCTTC. It yields the protein CASSFSWESAYGYTF.

This clone was seen only a few times. This chain links TRBV7-9 with TRBJ1-2; D uncertain. Trimming left V 3 bases short and J 8 bases short, with 19 bases between. The CDR3 loop spans 15 amino acids. Germline V lookup: CDR1 SEHNR, CDR2 FQNEAQ (reference sequence). CDR3 sequence (DNA): TGTGCCAGCAGCTTCGCGAATGTGGGGTCCGAAGGCTACACCTTC. Translating it yields CASSFANVGSEGYTF. Filled out from reference TRBV7-9 and TRBJ1-2, the complete variable domain reads DTGVSQNPRHKITKRGQNVTFRCDPISEHNRLYWYRQTLGQGPEFLTYFQNEAQLEKSRLLSDRFSAERPKGSFSTLEIQRTEQGDSAMYLCASSFANVGSEGYTFGSGTRLTVV.

V is TRBV10-1 and J is TRBJ1-2; D is uncertain. Germline-derived CDR1 and CDR2 are WNHNN and SYGVQD (reference sequence). This CDR3 has 13 amino acids. V lost 4 bases to trimming and J lost 4 bases, with 10 bases between them. The chain's CDR3 is CASSGPGIYGYTF. CDR3 in DNA: TGCGCCAGCAGTGGGCCGGGGATCTATGGCTACACCTTC.

This chain joins TRBV5-1 and TRBJ2-5; D call uncertain. Germline V lookup: CDR1 SGHRS, CDR2 YFSETQ. V lost 1 base and J 0 bases, leaving 7 bases between the germline ends. CDR3 length: 14 amino acids. The CDR3 reads CASSLLSYQETQYF. CDR3 DNA: TGCGCCAGCAGCTTGCTGAGTTACCAAGAGACCCAGTACTTC. The full variable domain, completed using reference TRBV5-1 and TRBJ2-5, is KAGVTQTPRYLIKTRGQQVTLSCSPISGHRSVSWYQQTPGQGLQFLFEYFSETQRNKGNFPGRFSGRQFSNSRSEMNVSTLELGDSALYLCASSLLSYQETQYFGPGTRLLVL.

The chain is built from TRBV6-5 and TRBJ1-1; D gene unclear. The CDR3 contains 13 residues. Trimming removed 7 bases at V and 7 bases at J, with 16 bases between. Germline lookup yields CDR1 MNHEY and CDR2 SVGAGI. Written as DNA, the CDR3 is TGTGCCAGCACAAAGACGCCGGGATTTGAAGCTTTCTTT. Amino acids: CASTKTPGFEAFF.

V and J are TRBV28 and TRBJ1-2; 7 bases line up with TRBD1. The V segment lost 8 bases and the J segment 3 bases; nucleotides outside the gene matches: 6. CDR1 MDHEN and CDR2 SYDVKM come from the germline V gene. This CDR3 has 13 residues. CDR3 in amino acids: CASVPDRDYGYTF. In nucleotides, the CDR3 is TGTGCCAGCGTTCCCGACAGGGACTATGGCTACACCTTC.

V and J are TRBV6-1 and TRBJ1-5; no reliable D call. From germline, CDR1 is MNHNS and CDR2 SASEGT. V gave up 3 bases and J gave up 0 bases, with 15 bases separating them. The CDR3 is made up of 17 amino acids. CDR3 DNA: TGTGCCAGCAGTGAGAGAATAATTGGAATTAGCAATCAGCCCCAGCATTTT. It encodes CASSERIIGISNQPQHF.

Here the CDR3 reads CASRGLSPYNEQFF. CDR3 nucleotide sequence: TGTGCCAGCAGGGGTCTGAGCCCCTACAATGAGCAGTTCTTC. This rearrangement joins TRBV25-1 to TRBJ2-1; D is unclear. Per germline, CDR1 MGHDK and CDR2 SYGVNS. The CDR3 has 14 amino acids. With 6 bases removed from V and 2 bases from J, the gap between germline ends came to 11 bases.

The rearrangement uses TRBV11-2 and TRBJ2-1; D gene uncertain. CDR3 length: 14 residues. Between the trimmed V and J ends, which lost 0 bases and 6 bases, there was a span of 9 bases. Germline V gene sequence: CDR1 SGHAT, CDR2 FQNNGV. CDR3 protein: CASSLDLSVNEQFF. The CDR3, as DNA: TGTGCCAGCAGCTTAGATCTGAGCGTCAATGAGCAGTTCTTC.

The count of this clone is one. The V gene is TRBV5-4, the J gene TRBJ2-7; possibly TRBD2 for D (5 bases). The CDR3 consists of 13 residues. Germline V gene data show CDR1 as SGHNT and CDR2 as YYREEE (reference sequence). The V gene lost 2 bases and the J gene lost 5 bases, with 11 bases spanning the gap. CDR3: CASSFSSRNEQYF. In nucleotides, the CDR3 is TGTGCCAGCAGCTTTTCTAGCCGGAACGAGCAGTACTTC.

The J gene is TRBJ1-1, the V gene TRBV30; unclear D gene. Trimming left V 4 bases short and J 7 bases short, with 10 bases between. This CDR3 is built from 11 residues. Germline CDR1 and CDR2: GTSNPN and SVGIG (reference sequence). CDR3: CAWTQALEAFF. The CDR3 coding sequence is TGTGCCTGGACCCAGGCCCTTGAAGCTTTCTTT.

As to this clone: The junction departs from the called germline gene at one end, perhaps through a read error. The chain recombines TRBV27 with TRBJ2-7, with 7 bases lining up with TRBD1. Germline V gene sequence: CDR1 MNHEY, CDR2 SMNVEV (reference sequence). The CDR3 has 10 amino acids. CDR3 protein: CASGGQPLCF. CDR3 nucleotides: TGTGCCAGCGGGGGACAGCCTCTGTGCTTC.

The rearrangement uses TRBV30 and TRBJ2-1, with D tentatively TRBD2 (6 bases). Trimming stripped 3 bases from V and 2 bases from J, with 17 bases between. Germline CDR1 is GTSNPN and CDR2 is SVGIG (reference sequence). The CDR3 has 16 amino acids. DNA for the CDR3: TGTGCCTGGAGCCCCAGGAGCGGGCCCGCCTACAATGAGCAGTTCTTC. This gives the protein CAWSPRSGPAYNEQFF.

The chain carries TRBV28 and TRBJ2-1, with TRBD2 as a possible D gene (6 bases). Germline loops: CDR1 MDHEN, CDR2 SYDVKM. The CDR3 loop spans 16 amino acids. V lost 1 base and J 4 bases, leaving 14 bases between the germline ends. The CDR3 spells CASSLSGGAKYNEQFF. Written as DNA, the CDR3 is TGTGCCAGCAGTTTATCGGGCGGGGCAAAGTACAATGAGCAGTTCTTC.

V and J are TRBV7-3 and TRBJ1-1, with D possibly matching TRBD1 (5 bases). Germline values: CDR1 SGHTA, CDR2 FQGTGA. Between the trimmed V and J ends, which lost 1 base and 6 bases, there was a span of 9 bases. The CDR3 loop spans 13 amino acids. CDR3 nucleotides: TGTGCCAGCAGCTTAATGGGGGATTCTGAAGCTTTCTTT. Translated: CASSLMGDSEAFF.

The rearrangement links TRBV28 to TRBJ2-7, with D possibly matching TRBD1 (5 bases). Deletions cut 4 bases from V and 2 bases from J, with 15 bases between. The V gene's germline CDR1 is MDHEN and CDR2 SYDVKM. This CDR3 has 15 residues. CDR3 in amino acids: CASSSYLGDPYEQYF. CDR3 DNA: TGTGCCAGCAGTTCCTACCTAGGGGATCCCTACGAGCAGTACTTC.